A single sample gave rise to the 5 T cell receptor beta chains below, sequenced in a study of cytomegalovirus exposure and HLA in healthy donors. TCRdb's table, derived via immunoSEQ multiplex PCR, lists solely in-frame clones and lacks some. The sample lists some 200,000 clones; about 89% were seen once. Sequencing was done on a sample of PBMCs. The origin of the receptors is a woman under 30 in good health and CMV-seronegative.

The V gene is TRBV5-1, the J gene TRBJ2-7, with 9 bases matching TRBD2. CDR1 is SGHRS, CDR2 YFSETQ, per germline. CDR3 length equals 14 residues. Germline trimming cut 2 bases from V and 0 bases from J; bases unmatched to any gene: 0. The CDR3: CASSFSGGSYEQYF. CDR3 coding DNA: TGCGCCAGCAGCTTTAGCGGGGGCTCCTACGAGCAGTACTTC. Based on the CDR3 plus reference TRBV5-1 and TRBJ2-7, the full variable domain is KAGVTQTPRYLIKTRGQQVTLSCSPISGHRSVSWYQQTPGQGLQFLFEYFSETQRNKGNFPGRFSGRQFSNSRSEMNVSTLELGDSALYLCASSFSGGSYEQYFGPGTRLTVT.

The chain has TRBV13 and TRBJ2-1; 7 bases map to TRBD1. The CDR3 runs 14 residues. Germline V gene sequence: CDR1 PRHDT, CDR2 FYEKMQ (reference sequence). The V and J ends lost 2 bases and 7 bases, in that order; junction bases with no gene match: 5. The CDR3: CASSLKARGNEQFF. The CDR3 bases are TGTGCCAGCAGCTTAAAGGCCAGGGGGAATGAGCAGTTCTTC.

The rearrangement uses TRBV10-3 and TRBJ2-1, with 9 bases lining up with TRBD2. The trim removed 6 bases at V and 0 bases at J, leaving 6 bases unmatched. This CDR3 comprises 16 residues. Germline loops: CDR1 ENHRY, CDR2 SYGVKD. In DNA, the CDR3 is TGTGCCATCAGGACTAGCGGCAATAGCTCCTACAATGAGCAGTTCTTC. Its translation: CAIRTSGNSSYNEQFF.

The chain joins TRBV5-4 to TRBJ2-1, with 8 bases that match TRBD2. V lost 0 bases and J lost 0; bases outside the gene matches: 11. CDR1 and CDR2 from the germline V gene are SGHNT and YYREEE (reference sequence). This CDR3 spans 19 amino acids. The CDR3 region is CASSLERGLAESSYNEQFF. CDR3 sequence (DNA): TGTGCCAGCAGCTTGGAAAGAGGACTAGCCGAAAGCTCCTACAATGAGCAGTTCTTC.

This chain uses TRBV11-3 with TRBJ2-1; the match to TRBD2 covers 10 bases. J gave up 4 bases and V 0 bases, and 3 bases lay outside the gene matches. Germline V gene data show CDR1 as SGHNT and CDR2 as YENEEA. The length of the CDR3 is 16 residues. The CDR3 loop is CASSLDGTSAYNEQFF. As DNA, the CDR3 is TGTGCCAGCAGCTTAGACGGGACTAGCGCGTACAATGAGCAGTTCTTC.